Following are 7 T cell receptor beta chains from one sample sequenced in a study of cytomegalovirus exposure and HLA in healthy donors. The PCR made use of 60 Vbeta and 13 Jbeta primers. Profiling relied on immunoSEQ multiplex PCR, and the TCRdb table lists in-frame clones only, not all of them. Here the sample spans roughly 100,000 clones, roughly four fifths being singletons. The specimen sequenced was PBMCs. These receptors all stem from a male donor in good health and CMV-seropositive.

The chain combines TRBV27 with TRBJ2-1; weak D call: TRBD2 (6 bases). The germline V gene has CDR1 MNHEY and CDR2 SMNVEV (reference sequence). The CDR3 contains 12 residues. V was pared by 5 bases and J by 10 bases, with 12 bases between. CDR3 amino acids: CASSRRDLEQFF. The DNA of the CDR3 is TGTGCCAGCAGTAGACGGGACTTAGAGCAGTTCTTC.

The chain couples TRBV7-9 to TRBJ2-1, with D possibly matching TRBD1 (6 bases). V was shortened by 1 base and J by 8 bases, with 15 bases between the two germline ends. Germline values: CDR1 SEHNR, CDR2 FQNEAQ (reference sequence). The CDR3 is 15 amino acids. CDR3 DNA sequence: TGTGCCAGCAGCTTAGTCCACAGGGTTGGGGATGAGCAGTTCTTC. Translation gives CASSLVHRVGDEQFF. Combining the CDR3 with reference TRBV7-9 and TRBJ2-1 gives the whole variable domain DTGVSQNPRHKITKRGQNVTFRCDPISEHNRLYWYRQTLGQGPEFLTYFQNEAQLEKSRLLSDRFSAERPKGSFSTLEIQRTEQGDSAMYLCASSLVHRVGDEQFFGPGTRLTVL.

The CDR3 DNA reads as TGCGCCAGCAGCCAAGGGACAGGGGCCCCCAGGTGGAATTCACCCCTCCACTTT. It codes for CASSQGTGAPRWNSPLHF. The rearrangement joins TRBV4-1 to TRBJ1-6; 9 bases are shared with TRBD1. Germline CDR1 reads MGHRA; CDR2 reads YSYEKL. J gave up 7 bases and V 1 base, and 11 bases lay outside the gene matches. The CDR3 covers 18 residues.

The CDR3 spells CASSLTGWGYEQYF. As DNA, the CDR3 is TGTGCCAGCAGTTTAACAGGGTGGGGCTACGAGCAGTACTTC. The J gene is TRBJ2-7, the V gene TRBV27, with D tentatively TRBD1 (6 bases). The CDR3 contains 14 residues. Between the trimmed V and J ends, which lost 2 bases and 3 bases, there was a span of 11 bases. Germline V lookup: CDR1 MNHEY, CDR2 SMNVEV (reference sequence).

The chain joins TRBV18 to TRBJ2-5; D is ambiguous. The CDR3 spans 12 residues. CDR1 and CDR2 from the germline V gene are KGHSH and LQKENI. The V end lost 1 base, the J end lost 5 bases, and 5 bases lay between the germline ends. In DNA form, the CDR3 reads TGTGCCAGCTCACCACTGGCCGAGACCCAGTACTTC. This encodes CASSPLAETQYF.

In this sample, this clone turned up a few times. The V call is TRBV5-1, the J call TRBJ2-3; D call uncertain. Trimming pared 5 bases from V and 5 bases from J, leaving 9 bases between. The CDR3 is 12 amino acids. Per germline, CDR1 SGHRS and CDR2 YFSETQ. DNA for the CDR3: TGCGCCAGCAGGTTTGCACAAGATACGCAGTATTTT. Its protein is CASRFAQDTQYF.

The CDR3 sequence is CAWSVLAGEQFF. The CDR3 DNA reads as TGTGCCTGGAGTGTTCTAGCGGGTGAGCAGTTCTTC. The chain recombines TRBV30 with TRBJ2-1; 8 bases align to TRBD2. J was trimmed by 9 bases and V by 0 bases; bases with no gene match: 1. This CDR3 spans 12 amino acids. CDR1 GTSNPN and CDR2 SVGIG come from the germline V gene (reference sequence).